This T cell receptor beta chain was captured by sequencing in a study of blood T cell repertoires in COVID-19. At the level of the study: Spain, Italy and the United States supplied samples that represented acute and convalescent COVID-19.

This CDR3 is built from 18 residues. Germline assignment: CDR1 MNHGY and CDR2 SVAAGI. V lost 6 bases, J lost 4 bases, and 15 bases stayed unmatched. How the authors handled the data: Nucleated cell counts were estimated from reference gene primer amplification. Only in-frame clones appear in the TCRdb table, and some are missing; sequencing was by immunoSEQ multiplex PCR. V, J and clone size are those of that table, while D and trimming were read from the DNA. The table records 200,000 to 300,000 clones, 86% of them present only once. This receptor was identified in a man aged 30 to 39 with active or convalescent COVID-19. This chain links TRBV6-9 with TRBJ1-5; 10 bases fit TRBD1. Sequencing was done on a sample of peripheral blood. The CDR3 spells CASSHVRQGALGNQPQHF. The CDR3 nucleotides read TGTGCCAGCAGCCACGTGAGACAGGGGGCTTTGGGGAATCAGCCCCAGCATTTT.